This T cell receptor (beta chain) is drawn from a study of CD8 T cells in ankylosing spondylitis. Study conclusions and caveats: Disease-associated clonotypes exhibited CD8+ identity and were relatively infrequent in peripheral blood. Made up of under 10 highly homologous variants, a TCR beta motif appeared characteristic of ankylosing spondylitis blood.

Using its own MiXCR run on the 5' RACE reads, TCRdb lists one record per CDR3 protein. The sample lists roughly 700,000 distinct CDR3 sequences, 19% occurring once. The germline CDR1 and CDR2 sequences are SGHRS and YFSETQ. This CDR3 spans 14 amino acids. Trimming stripped 4 bases from V and 6 bases from J, with 16 bases between. This clonotype was detected only a few times. Its antigen is not known. This chain connects TRBV5-1 to TRBJ2-5; a possible D gene is TRBD2 (6 bases). The sequence came from a male donor with ankylosing spondylitis. The sequenced material came from blood, either unsorted or a sorted T cell fraction (not recorded which). The CDR3 DNA reads as TGCGCCAGCAGCCCAGACGGAGGGGTACAGACCCAGTACTTC. Protein sequence: CASSPDGGVQTQYF. Full variable domain (rest looked up from reference TRBV5-1 and TRBJ2-5): KAGVTQTPRYLIKTRGQQVTLSCSPISGHRSVSWYQQTPGQGLQFLFEYFSETQRNKGNFPGRFSGRQFSNSRSEMNVSTLELGDSALYLCASSPDGGVQTQYFGPGTRLLVL.